Following are 5 T cell receptor beta chains from one sample sequenced in a study of T-cell reconstitution after alpha-beta-depleted transplantation in children. Preparation of the TCRbeta library used unique molecular identifiers. One entry per CDR3 protein, called by TCRdb with MiXCR from the PCR reads. This sample has approximately 630,000 distinct CDR3 sequences, with around 14% found just once. This specimen consisted of PBMCs, obtained before TCRalphabeta/CD19-depleted stem cell transplant. These receptors all stem from a girl aged 2-10 years with congenital amegakaryocytic thrombocytopenia, due to receive a stem cell transplant.

This clonotype has more than one count but fewer than ten. V usage is TRBV5-1 and J usage is TRBJ2-7, with 9 nucleotides matching TRBD1. CDR1 and CDR2 (germline): SGHRS, YFSETQ. The CDR3 is 15 amino acids. The junction had 4 bases not matched to a gene; V was cut back by 3 bases and J by 0 bases. The CDR3 nucleotides read TGCGCCAGCAGCTCCCCACAGGGGGCCTCCTACGAGCAGTACTTC. This encodes CASSSPQGASYEQYF.

Notes on this clonotype: An end of the junction differs from the germline gene, which may be a read error. CDR3 region: CANSLGQLSSYEQYF. As DNA, the CDR3 is TGCGCCAACAGCTTAGGACAGCTTAGCTCCTACGAGCAGTACTTC. The J gene is TRBJ2-7, the V gene TRBV5-1, with a tentative D call TRBD1 (6 bases). From germline, CDR1 is SGHRS and CDR2 YFSETQ. This CDR3 comprises 15 residues.

This clonotype showed up just a few times. The chain joins TRBV29-1 to TRBJ2-3, with D perhaps given as TRBD1 or TRBD2 (5 bases each). CDR3 length equals 16 residues. Germline V gene data show CDR1 as SQVTM and CDR2 as ANQGSEA. The V end was cut by 4 bases, the J end by 4 bases, with 21 bases between. DNA of the CDR3: TGCAGCGTTGGGGGACGGATACCCGGAGTCCCAGATACGCAGTATTTT. It specifies CSVGGRIPGVPDTQYF.

The rearrangement links TRBV19 to TRBJ2-6, with D perhaps matching TRBD1 (5 bases). The CDR3 runs to 16 residues. Trimming took off 3 bases at V and 4 bases at J, with 13 bases between the two ends. CDR1 and CDR2 (germline): LNHDA, SQIVND (reference sequence). The CDR3 is CASSILSGSGANVLTF. The DNA of the CDR3 is TGTGCCAGTAGTATTTTGTCAGGGTCCGGGGCCAACGTCCTGACTTTC.

The sample holds many counts of this clonotype. This chain connects TRBV10-3 to TRBJ2-5; no clear D gene. There are 13 residues in the CDR3. CDR1 is ENHRY and CDR2 is SYGVKD in the germline V gene. V was shortened by 3 bases and J by 9 bases, with 14 bases between the two germline ends. The CDR3 sequence is CAISEGNTRPQYF. As DNA, the CDR3 is TGTGCCATCAGTGAAGGCAACACTCGTCCCCAGTACTTC.